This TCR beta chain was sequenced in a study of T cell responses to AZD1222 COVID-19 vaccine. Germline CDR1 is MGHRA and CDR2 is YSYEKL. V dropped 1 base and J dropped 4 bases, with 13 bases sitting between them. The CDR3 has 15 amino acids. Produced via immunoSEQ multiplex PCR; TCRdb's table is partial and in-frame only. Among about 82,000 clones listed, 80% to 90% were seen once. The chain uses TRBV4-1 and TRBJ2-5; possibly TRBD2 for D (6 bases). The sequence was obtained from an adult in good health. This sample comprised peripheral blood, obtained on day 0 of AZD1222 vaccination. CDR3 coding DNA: TGCGCCAGCAGCCAAGTCGGGGGACCGATAGAGACCCAGTACTTC. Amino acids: CASSQVGGPIETQYF.